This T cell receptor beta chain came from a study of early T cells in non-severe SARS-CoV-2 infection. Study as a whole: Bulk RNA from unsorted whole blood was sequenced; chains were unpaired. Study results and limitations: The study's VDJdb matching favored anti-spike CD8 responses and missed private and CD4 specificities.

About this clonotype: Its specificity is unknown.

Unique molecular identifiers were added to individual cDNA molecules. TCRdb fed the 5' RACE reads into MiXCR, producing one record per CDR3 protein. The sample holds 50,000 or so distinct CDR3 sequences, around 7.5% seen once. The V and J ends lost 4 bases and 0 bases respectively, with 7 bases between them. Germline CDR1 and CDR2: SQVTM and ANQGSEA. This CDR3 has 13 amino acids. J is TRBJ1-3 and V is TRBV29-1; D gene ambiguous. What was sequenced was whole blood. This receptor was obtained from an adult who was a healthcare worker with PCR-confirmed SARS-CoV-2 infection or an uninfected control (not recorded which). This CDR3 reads CSVGHSSGNTIYF. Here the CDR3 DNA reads TGCAGCGTTGGACATAGCTCTGGAAACACCATATATTTT. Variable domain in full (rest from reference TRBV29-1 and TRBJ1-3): SAVISQKPSRDICQRGTSLTIQCQVDSQVTMMFWYRQQPGQSLTLIATANQGSEATYESGFVIDKFPISRPNLTFSTLTVSNMSPEDSSIYLCSVGHSSGNTIYFGEGSWLTVV.